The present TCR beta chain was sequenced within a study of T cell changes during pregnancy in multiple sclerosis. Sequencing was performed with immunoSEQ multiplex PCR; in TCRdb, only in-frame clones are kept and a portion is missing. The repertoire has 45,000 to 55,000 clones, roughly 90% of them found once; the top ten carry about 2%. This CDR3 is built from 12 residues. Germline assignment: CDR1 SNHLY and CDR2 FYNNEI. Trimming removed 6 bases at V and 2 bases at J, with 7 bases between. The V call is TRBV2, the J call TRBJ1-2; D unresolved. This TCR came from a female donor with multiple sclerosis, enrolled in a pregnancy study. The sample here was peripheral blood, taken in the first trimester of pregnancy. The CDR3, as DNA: TGTGCCAGCAGAACCGAGAACTATGGCTACACCTTC. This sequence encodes CASRTENYGYTF.